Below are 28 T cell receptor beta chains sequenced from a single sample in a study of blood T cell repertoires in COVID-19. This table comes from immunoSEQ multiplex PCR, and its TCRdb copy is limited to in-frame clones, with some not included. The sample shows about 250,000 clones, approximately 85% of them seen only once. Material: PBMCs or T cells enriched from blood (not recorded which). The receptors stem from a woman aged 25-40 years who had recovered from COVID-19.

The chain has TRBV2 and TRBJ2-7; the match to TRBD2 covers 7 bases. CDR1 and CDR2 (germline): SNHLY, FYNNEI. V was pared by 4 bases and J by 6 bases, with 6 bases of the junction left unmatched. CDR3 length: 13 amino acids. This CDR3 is CASSARGEGEQYF. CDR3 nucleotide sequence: TGTGCCAGCAGTGCTCGGGGGGAGGGCGAGCAGTACTTC.

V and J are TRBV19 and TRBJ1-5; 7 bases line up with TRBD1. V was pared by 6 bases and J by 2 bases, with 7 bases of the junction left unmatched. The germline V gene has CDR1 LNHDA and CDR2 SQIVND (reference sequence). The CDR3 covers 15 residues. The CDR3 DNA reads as TGTGCCAGTAGGCCGGGAACAGGGGGCAATCAGCCCCAGCATTTT. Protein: CASRPGTGGNQPQHF.

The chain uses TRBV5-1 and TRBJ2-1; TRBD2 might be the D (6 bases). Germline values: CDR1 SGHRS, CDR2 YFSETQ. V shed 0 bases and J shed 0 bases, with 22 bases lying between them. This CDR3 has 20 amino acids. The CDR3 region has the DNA TGCGCCAGCAGCTTGGGGGGGACTCGCGCGGGTTCCAGCTCCTACAATGAGCAGTTCTTC. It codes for CASSLGGTRAGSSSYNEQFF. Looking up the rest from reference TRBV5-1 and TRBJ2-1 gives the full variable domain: KAGVTQTPRYLIKTRGQQVTLSCSPISGHRSVSWYQQTPGQGLQFLFEYFSETQRNKGNFPGRFSGRQFSNSRSEMNVSTLELGDSALYLCASSLGGTRAGSSSYNEQFFGPGTRLTVL.

The CDR3 nucleotides are TGTGCCACCCATGTAGGGGGAGGGCCATATGAGCAGTTCTTC. Protein product: CATHVGGGPYEQFF. V usage is TRBV6-6 and J usage is TRBJ2-1, with a weak D call TRBD2 (7 bases). The CDR3 is 14 amino acids. V dropped 10 bases and J dropped 8 bases, with 21 bases sitting between them. The germline V gene has CDR1 MNHNY and CDR2 SVGAGI (reference sequence).

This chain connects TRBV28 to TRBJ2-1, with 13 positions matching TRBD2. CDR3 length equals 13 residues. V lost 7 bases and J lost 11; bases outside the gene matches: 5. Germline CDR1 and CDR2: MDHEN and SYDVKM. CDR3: CASTGTSGNKQFF. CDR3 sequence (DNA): TGTGCCAGCACCGGGACTAGCGGGAACAAGCAGTTCTTC. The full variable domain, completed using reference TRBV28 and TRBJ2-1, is DVKVTQSSRYLVKRTGEKVFLECVQDMDHENMFWYRQDPGLGLRLIYFSYDVKMKEKGDIPEGYSVSREKKERFSLILESASTNQTSMYLCASTGTSGNKQFFGPGTRLTVL.

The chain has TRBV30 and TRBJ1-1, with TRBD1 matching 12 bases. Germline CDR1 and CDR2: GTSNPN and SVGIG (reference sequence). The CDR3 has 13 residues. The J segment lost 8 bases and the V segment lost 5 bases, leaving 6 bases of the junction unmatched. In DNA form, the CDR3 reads TGTGCCTGGGGGGGGACAGGGGGCTCCGAAGCTTTCTTT. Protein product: CAWGGTGGSEAFF.

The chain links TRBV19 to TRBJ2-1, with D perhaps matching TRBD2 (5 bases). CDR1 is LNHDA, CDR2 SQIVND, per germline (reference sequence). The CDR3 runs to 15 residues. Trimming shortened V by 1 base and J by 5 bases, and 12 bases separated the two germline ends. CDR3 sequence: CASSIAGKQHNEQFF. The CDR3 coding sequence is TGTGCCAGTAGTATAGCGGGAAAGCAGCACAATGAGCAGTTCTTC.

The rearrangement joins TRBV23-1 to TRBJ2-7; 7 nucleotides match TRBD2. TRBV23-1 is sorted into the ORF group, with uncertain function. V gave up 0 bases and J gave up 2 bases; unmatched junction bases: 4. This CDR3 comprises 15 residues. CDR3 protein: CASSQSGGVPYEQYF. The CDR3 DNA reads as TGCGCCAGCAGTCAATCGGGGGGGGTACCCTACGAGCAGTACTTC.

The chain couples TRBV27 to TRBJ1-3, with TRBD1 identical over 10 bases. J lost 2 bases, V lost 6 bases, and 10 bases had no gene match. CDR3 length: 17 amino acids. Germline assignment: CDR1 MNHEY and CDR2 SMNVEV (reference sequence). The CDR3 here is CASSPRPGTGAGNTIYF. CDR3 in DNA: TGTGCCAGCAGCCCCAGACCCGGGACAGGGGCTGGAAACACCATATATTTT.

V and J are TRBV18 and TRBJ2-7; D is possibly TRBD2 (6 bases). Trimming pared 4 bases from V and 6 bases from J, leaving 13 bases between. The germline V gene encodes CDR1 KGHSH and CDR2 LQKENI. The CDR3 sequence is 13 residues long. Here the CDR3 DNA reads TGTGCCAGCTCACGGGAACTAGCTGGCGAGCAGTACTTC. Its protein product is CASSRELAGEQYF.

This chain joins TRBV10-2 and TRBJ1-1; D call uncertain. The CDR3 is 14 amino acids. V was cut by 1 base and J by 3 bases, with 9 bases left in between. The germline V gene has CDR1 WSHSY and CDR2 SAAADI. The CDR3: CASSEWTRDTEAFF. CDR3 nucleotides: TGCGCCAGCAGTGAGTGGACGAGGGACACTGAAGCTTTCTTT.

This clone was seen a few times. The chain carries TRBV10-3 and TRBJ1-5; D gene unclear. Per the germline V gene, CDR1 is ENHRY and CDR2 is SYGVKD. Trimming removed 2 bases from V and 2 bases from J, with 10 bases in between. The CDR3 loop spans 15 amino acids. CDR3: CAISEGIEGNQPQHF. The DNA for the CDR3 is TGTGCCATCAGTGAGGGCATCGAGGGCAATCAGCCCCAGCATTTT.

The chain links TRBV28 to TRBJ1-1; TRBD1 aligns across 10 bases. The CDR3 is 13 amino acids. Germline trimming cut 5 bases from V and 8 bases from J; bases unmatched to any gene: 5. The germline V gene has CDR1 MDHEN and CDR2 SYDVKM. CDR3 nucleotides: TGTGCCAGCAGTGGGGACAGGGGCGAAGAAGCTTTCTTT. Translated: CASSGDRGEEAFF. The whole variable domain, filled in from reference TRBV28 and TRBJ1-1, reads DVKVTQSSRYLVKRTGEKVFLECVQDMDHENMFWYRQDPGLGLRLIYFSYDVKMKEKGDIPEGYSVSREKKERFSLILESASTNQTSMYLCASSGDRGEEAFFGQGTRLTVV.

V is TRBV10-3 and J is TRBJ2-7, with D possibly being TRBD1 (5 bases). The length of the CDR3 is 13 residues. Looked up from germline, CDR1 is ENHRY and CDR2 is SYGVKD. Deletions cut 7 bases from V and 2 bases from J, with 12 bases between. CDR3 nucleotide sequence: TGTGCCATCAAGGCATTACAGGCCTACGAGCAGTACTTC. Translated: CAIKALQAYEQYF.

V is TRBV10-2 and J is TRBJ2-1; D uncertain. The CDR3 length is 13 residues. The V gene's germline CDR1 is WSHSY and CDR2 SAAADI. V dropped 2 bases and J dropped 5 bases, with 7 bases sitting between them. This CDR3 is CASSEMSHNEQFF. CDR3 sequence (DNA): TGCGCCAGCAGTGAGATGAGCCACAATGAGCAGTTCTTC.

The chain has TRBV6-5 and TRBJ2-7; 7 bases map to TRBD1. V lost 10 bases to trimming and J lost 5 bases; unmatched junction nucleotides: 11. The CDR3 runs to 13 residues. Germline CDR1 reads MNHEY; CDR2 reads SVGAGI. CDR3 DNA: TGTGCCACCCAGCAGAGGGGGCAGCACGAGCAGTACTTC. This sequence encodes CATQQRGQHEQYF.

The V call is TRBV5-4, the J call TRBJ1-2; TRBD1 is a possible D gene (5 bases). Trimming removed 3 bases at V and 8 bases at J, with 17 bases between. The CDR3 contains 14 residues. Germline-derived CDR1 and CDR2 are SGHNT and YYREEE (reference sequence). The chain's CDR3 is CASSSGAGITGYTF. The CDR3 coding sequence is TGTGCCAGCAGCTCCGGAGCAGGGATCACGGGCTACACCTTC.

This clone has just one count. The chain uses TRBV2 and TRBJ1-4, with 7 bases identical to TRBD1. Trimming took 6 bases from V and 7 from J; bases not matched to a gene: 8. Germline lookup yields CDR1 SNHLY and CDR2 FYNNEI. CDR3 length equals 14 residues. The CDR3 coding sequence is TGTGCCAGCAGCAACAGGGGTGGAGTTGAAAAACTGTTTTTT. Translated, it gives CASSNRGGVEKLFF. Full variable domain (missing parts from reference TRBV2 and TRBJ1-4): EPEVTQTPSHQVTQMGQEVILRCVPISNHLYFYWYRQILGQKVEFLVSFYNNEISEKSEIFDDQFSVERPDGSNFTLKIRSTKLEDSAMYFCASSNRGGVEKLFFGSGTQLSVL.

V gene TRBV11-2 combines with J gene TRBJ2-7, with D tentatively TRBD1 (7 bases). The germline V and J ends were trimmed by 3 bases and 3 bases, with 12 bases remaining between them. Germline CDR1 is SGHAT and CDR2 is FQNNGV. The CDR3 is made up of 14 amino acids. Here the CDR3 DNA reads TGTGCCAGCAGCTTCGGAGGGGGCCTCTACGAGCAGTACTTC. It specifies CASSFGGGLYEQYF.

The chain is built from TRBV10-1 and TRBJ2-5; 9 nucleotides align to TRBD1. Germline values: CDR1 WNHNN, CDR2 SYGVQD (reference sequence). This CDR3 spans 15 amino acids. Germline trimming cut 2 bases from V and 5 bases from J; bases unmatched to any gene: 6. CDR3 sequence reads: CASSESNRGQETQYF. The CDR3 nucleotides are TGCGCCAGCAGTGAGAGTAACAGGGGGCAGGAGACCCAGTACTTC.

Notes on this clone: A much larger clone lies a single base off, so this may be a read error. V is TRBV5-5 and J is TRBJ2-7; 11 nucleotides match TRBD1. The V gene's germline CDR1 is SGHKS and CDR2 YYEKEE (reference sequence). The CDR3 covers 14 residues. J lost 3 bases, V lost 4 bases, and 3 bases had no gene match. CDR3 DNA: TGTGCCAGCAGCCCCGGGACAGGGGGCTACGAGCAGTACTTC. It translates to CASSPGTGGYEQYF.

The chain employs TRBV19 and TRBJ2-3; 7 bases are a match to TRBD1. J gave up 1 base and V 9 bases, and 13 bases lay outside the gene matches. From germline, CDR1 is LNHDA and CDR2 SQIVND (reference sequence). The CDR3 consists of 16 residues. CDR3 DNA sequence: TGTGCCAGCCTACCCGCGACAGGGCGCGGCACAGATACGCAGTATTTT. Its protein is CASLPATGRGTDTQYF.

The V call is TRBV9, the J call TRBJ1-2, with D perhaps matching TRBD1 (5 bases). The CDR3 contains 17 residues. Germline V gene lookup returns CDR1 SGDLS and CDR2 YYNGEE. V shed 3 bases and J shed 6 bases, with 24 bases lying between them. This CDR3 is CASSATSDRVYIDGYTF. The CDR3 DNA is TGTGCCAGCAGCGCAACGTCCGACAGAGTCTACATTGATGGCTACACCTTC.

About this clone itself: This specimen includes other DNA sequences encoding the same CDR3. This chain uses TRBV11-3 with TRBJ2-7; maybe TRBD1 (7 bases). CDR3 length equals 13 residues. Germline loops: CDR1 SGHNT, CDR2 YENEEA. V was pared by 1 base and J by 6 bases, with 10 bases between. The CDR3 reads CASSLGQGGEQYF. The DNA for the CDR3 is TGTGCCAGCAGCTTAGGGCAGGGGGGCGAGCAGTACTTC.

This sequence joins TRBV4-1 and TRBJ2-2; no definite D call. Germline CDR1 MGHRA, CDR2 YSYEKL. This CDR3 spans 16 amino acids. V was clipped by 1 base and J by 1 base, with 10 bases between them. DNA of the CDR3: TGCGCCAGCAGCCAAGTTACTGAACGGAACACCGGGGAGCTGTTTTTT. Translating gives CASSQVTERNTGELFF.

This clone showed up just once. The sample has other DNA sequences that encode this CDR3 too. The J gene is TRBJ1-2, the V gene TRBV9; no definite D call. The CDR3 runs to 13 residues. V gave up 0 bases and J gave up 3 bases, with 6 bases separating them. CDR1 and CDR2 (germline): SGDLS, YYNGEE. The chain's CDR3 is CASSVGGDYGYTF. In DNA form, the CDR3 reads TGTGCCAGCAGCGTAGGGGGAGACTATGGCTACACCTTC.

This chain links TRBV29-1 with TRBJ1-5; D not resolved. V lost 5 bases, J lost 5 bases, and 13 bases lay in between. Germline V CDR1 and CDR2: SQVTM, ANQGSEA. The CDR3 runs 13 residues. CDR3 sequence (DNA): TGCAGCGTTACCCTGGGAGTAGATCAGCCCCAGCATTTT. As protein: CSVTLGVDQPQHF.

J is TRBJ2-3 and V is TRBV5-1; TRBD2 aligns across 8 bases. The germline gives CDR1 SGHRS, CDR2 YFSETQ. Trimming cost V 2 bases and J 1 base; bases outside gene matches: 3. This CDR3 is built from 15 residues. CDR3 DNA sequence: TGCGCCAGCAGCTTAGCGGGAGAGGGCACAGATACGCAGTATTTT. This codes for CASSLAGEGTDTQYF.